Below, 2 T cell receptor beta chains from the same sample are listed, as sequenced in a study of spatial heterogeneity in lung cancer. Documented time point: sample taken at primary tumor resection. Their recognized antigens are unknown. Findings and caveats of the study: It was found that expanded intratumoral alpha and beta TCR counts tracked tumor mutation counts.

TCRdb re-called the 5' RACE reads through MiXCR, storing one row per CDR3 protein. The profile covers 7,800 or so distinct CDR3 sequences, with around 8.4% appearing a single time and around 4.2% taken by the ten largest. The sequencing used lung tumor tissue, collected at surgery. These receptor sequences come from a male donor with early-stage non-small cell lung cancer.

The V call is TRBV7-2, the J call TRBJ2-7, with D perhaps TRBD1 (6 bases). This CDR3 is 14 amino acids long. CDR1 SGHTA and CDR2 FQGNSA come from the germline V gene. Trimming pared 4 bases from V and 0 bases from J, leaving 10 bases between. The CDR3 DNA reads TGTGCCAGCAGCTCCTACAGGGACTCCTACGAGCAGTACTTC. This codes for CASSSYRDSYEQYF. Full variable domain (remainder filled in from reference TRBV7-2 and TRBJ2-7): GAGVSQSPSNKVTEKGKDVELRCDPISGHTALYWYRQSLGQGLEFLIYFQGNSAPDKSGLPSDRFSAERTGGSVSTLTIQRTQQEDSAVYLCASSSYRDSYEQYFGPGTRLTVT.

This clonotype qualifies as medium-sized. This chain links TRBV12-3 or TRBV12-4 with TRBJ2-1, with 8 bases lining up with TRBD1. The V and J ends lost 7 bases and 4 bases, in that order; junction bases with no gene match: 12. This CDR3 spans 16 amino acids. CDR3 residues: CASTPLTGQAYNEQFF. Here the CDR3 DNA reads TGTGCCAGCACCCCTCTAACGGGACAGGCGTACAATGAGCAGTTCTTC.